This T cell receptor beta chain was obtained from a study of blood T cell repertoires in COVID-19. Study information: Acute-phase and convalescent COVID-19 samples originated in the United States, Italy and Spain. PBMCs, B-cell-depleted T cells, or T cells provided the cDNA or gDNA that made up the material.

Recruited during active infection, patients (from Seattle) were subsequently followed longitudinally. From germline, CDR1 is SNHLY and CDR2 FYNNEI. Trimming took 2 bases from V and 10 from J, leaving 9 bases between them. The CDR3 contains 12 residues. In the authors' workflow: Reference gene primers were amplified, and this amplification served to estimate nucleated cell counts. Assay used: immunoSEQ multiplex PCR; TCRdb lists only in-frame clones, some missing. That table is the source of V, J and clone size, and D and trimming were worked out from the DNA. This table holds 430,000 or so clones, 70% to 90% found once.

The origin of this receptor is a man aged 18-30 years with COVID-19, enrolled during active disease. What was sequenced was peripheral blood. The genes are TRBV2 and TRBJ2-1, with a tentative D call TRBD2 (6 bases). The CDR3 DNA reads TGTGCCAGCAGTGAATCCGGACTAGAGCAGTTCTTC. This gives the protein CASSESGLEQFF.